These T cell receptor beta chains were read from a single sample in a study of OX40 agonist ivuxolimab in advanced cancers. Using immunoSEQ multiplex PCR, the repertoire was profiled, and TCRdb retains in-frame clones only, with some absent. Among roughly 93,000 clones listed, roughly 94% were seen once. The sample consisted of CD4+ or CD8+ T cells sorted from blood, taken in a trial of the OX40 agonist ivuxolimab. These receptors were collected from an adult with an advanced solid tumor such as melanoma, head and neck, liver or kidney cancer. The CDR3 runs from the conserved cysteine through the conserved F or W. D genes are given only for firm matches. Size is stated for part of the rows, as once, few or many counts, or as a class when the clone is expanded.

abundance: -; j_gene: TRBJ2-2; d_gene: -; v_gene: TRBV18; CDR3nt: TGTGCCAGCTCACCAACGGCAGGGAGCGGCACCGGGGAGCTGTTTTTT; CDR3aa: CASSPTAGSGTGELFF
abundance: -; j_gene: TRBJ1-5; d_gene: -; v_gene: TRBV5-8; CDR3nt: TGTGCCAGCAGCTTGAGGAGTGATCGCAATCAGCCCCAGCATTTT; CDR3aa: CASSLRSDRNQPQHF
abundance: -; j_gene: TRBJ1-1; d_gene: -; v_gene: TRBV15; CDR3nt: TGTGCCACCAGCAGAGATCAGGTTAACACTGAAGCTTTCTTT; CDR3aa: CATSRDQVNTEAFF
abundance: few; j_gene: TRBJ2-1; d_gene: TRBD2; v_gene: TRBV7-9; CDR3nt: TGTGCCAGCAGCTTAGTTGCGGGGGTTCAGTTCTTC; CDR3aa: CASSLVAGVQFF
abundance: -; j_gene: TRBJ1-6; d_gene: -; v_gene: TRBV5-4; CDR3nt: TGTGCCAGCAGCAAACAGGCTAAAGATTCACCCCTCCACTTT; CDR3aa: CASSKQAKDSPLHF
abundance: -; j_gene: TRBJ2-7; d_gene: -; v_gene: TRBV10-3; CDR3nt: TGTGCCATCAGTGAGAACCTAGTCACCTACGAGCAGTACTTC; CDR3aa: CAISENLVTYEQYF
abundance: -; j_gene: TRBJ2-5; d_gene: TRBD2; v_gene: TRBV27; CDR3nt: TGTGCCAGCAGTTTTTCCCCGAGACTAGCGAACTACCAAGAGACCCAGCACTTC; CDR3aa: CASSFSPRLANYQETQHF
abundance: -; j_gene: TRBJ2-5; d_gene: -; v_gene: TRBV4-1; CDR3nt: TGCGCCAGCAGCCAAAGTAGCGTCTACCAAGAGACCCAGTACTTC; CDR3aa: CASSQSSVYQETQYF
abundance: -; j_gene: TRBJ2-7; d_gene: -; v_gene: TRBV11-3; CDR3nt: TGTGCCAGCAGCTTTAGGCAGCCCTACGAGCAGTACTTC; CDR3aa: CASSFRQPYEQYF
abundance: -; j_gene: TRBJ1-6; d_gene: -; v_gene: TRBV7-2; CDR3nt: TGTGCCAGCAGCTTCTCCCAGGGGAACAATTCACCCCTCCACTTT; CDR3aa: CASSFSQGNNSPLHF
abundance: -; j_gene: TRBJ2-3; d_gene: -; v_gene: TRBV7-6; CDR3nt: TGTGCCAGCAGCACGGGGGTTCCGACAGATACGCAGTATTTT; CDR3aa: CASSTGVPTDTQYF
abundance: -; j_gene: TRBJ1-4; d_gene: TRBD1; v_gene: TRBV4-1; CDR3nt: TGCGCCAGCAGCCAAGGTTGGGTCGACAGGGCTAATGAAAAACTGTTTTTT; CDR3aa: CASSQGWVDRANEKLFF
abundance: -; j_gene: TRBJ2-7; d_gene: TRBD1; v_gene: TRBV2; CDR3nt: TGTGCCAGCAGGACAGGGGAGTACGAGCAGTACTTC; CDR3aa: CASRTGEYEQYF
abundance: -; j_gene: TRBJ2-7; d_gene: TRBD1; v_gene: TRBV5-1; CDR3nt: TGCGCCAGCAGCTCGACAGGGGGCGGCCACGAGCAGTACTTC; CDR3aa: CASSSTGGGHEQYF
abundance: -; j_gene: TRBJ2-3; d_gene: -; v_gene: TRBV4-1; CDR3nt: TGCGCCAGCAGCCAAGACTCAGCGAGGGCAGATACGCAGTATTTT; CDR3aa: CASSQDSARADTQYF
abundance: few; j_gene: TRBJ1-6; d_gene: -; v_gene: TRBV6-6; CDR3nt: TGTGCCAGCAGTCTACAGGTGTACAATTCACCCCTCCACTTT; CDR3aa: CASSLQVYNSPLHF
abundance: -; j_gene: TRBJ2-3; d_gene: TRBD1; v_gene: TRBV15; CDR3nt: TGTGCCACCAGCAGTGGGGACAGGGGGCGCACAGATACGCAGTATTTT; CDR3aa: CATSSGDRGRTDTQYF
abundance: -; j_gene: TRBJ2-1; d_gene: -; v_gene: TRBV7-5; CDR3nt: TGTGCCAGCAGCTTACAGGGTAATGAGCAGTTCTTC; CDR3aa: CASSLQGNEQFF
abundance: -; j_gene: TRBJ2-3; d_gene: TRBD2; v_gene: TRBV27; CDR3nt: TGTGCCAGCTCCTTTCCCGGGACTAGAGGCACAGATACGCAGTATTTT; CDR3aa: CASSFPGTRGTDTQYF
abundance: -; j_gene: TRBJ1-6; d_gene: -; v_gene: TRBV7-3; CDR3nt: TGTGCCAGCGGCGCGAGCTCCTATAATTCACCCCTCCACTTT; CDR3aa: CASGASSYNSPLHF
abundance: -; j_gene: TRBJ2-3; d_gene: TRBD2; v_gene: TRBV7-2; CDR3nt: TGTGCCAGCAGCTTACAGCGGGGGGCCGGGTCTACGCAGTATTTT; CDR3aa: CASSLQRGAGSTQYF
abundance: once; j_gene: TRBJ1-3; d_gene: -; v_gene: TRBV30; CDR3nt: TGTGCCTGGGCCGGGTCCTCTGGAAACACCATATATTTT; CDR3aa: CAWAGSSGNTIYF
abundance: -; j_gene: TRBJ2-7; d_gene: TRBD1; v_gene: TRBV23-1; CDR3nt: TGCGCCAGCAGTCAATTACCGGGACAGGCCTACGAGCAGTACTTC; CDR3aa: CASSQLPGQAYEQYF
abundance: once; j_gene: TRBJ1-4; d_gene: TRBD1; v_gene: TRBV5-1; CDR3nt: TGCGCCAGCAGTCCTTCCCCGGGACAGGAAAAACTGTTTTTT; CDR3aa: CASSPSPGQEKLFF
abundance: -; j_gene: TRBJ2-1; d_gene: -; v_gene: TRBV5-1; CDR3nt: TGCGCCAGCAGCTTGGGACAGATATACAATGAGCAGTTCTTC; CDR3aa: CASSLGQIYNEQFF
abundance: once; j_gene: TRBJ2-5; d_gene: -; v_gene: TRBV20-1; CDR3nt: TGCAGTGCTAGGCGGGAGACCCAGTACTTC; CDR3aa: CSARRETQYF
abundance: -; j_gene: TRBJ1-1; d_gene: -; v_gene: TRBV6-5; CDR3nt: TGTGCCAGCAGTTACGGAGGCCACCGGAACACTGAAGCTTTCTTT; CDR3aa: CASSYGGHRNTEAFF
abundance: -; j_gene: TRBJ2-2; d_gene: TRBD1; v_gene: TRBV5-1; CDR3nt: TGCGCCAGCAGCTTGCCAACAGGGGGCATCGGCGGGGAGCTGTTTTTT; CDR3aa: CASSLPTGGIGGELFF
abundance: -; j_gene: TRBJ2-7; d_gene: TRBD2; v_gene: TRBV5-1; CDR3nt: TGCGCCAGCAGCATCGGACTAGCGGAGACCTACGAGCAGTACTTC; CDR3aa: CASSIGLAETYEQYF
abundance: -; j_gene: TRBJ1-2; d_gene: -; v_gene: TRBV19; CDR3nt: TGTGCCAGCTGGACGTCTGCCTTCTATGGCTACACCTTC; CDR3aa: CASWTSAFYGYTF
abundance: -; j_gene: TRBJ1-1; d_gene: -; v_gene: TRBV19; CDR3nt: TGTGCCAGTAGTATGGTGGGGAACACTGAAGCTTTCTTT; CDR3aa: CASSMVGNTEAFF
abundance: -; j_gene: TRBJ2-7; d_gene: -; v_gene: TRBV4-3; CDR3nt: TGCGCCAGCAGCCAAGGAGGGCAGTTGATCGAGCAGTACTTC; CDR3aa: CASSQGGQLIEQYF
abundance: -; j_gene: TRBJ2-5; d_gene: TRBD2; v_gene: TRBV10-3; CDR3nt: TGTGCCATCAGGCCAGCGGGGGGTGGCCAAGAGACCCAGTACTTC; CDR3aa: CAIRPAGGGQETQYF
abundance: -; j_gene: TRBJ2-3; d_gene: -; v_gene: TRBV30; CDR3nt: TGTGCCTGGAGTCGGTCCGGGACACCTAGCAGGGCGGCAGATACGCAGTATTTT; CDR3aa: CAWSRSGTPSRAADTQYF
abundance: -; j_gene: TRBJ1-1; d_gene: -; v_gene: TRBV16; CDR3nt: TGTGCCAGCAGCCCCACTGCTGACACTGAAGCTTTCTTT; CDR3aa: CASSPTADTEAFF
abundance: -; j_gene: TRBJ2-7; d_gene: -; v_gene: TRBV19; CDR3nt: TGTGCCAGTAGTATAGACGAAAACTCCTACGAGCAGTACTTC; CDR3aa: CASSIDENSYEQYF